A single T cell receptor (beta chain) is shown here with its context. This record belongs to a study of shared clonotypes between healthy human individuals. Germline V gives CDR1 PRHDT, CDR2 FYEKMQ (reference sequence). V shed 5 bases and J 2 bases; nucleotides not matched to a gene: 9. This CDR3 region has 17 residues. Only in-frame clones appear in the TCRdb table, and some are missing; sequencing was by immunoSEQ multiplex PCR. The sample includes roughly 410,000 clones, 90% to 97% of them seen just once. The J gene is TRBJ2-7, the V gene TRBV13; 13 nucleotides agree with TRBD2. The TCR sequence derives from a man aged 25-40 years in good health. The sample comprised memory CD8+ T cells sorted from blood. Subset reported: CD45RO+ cells pooled with CCR7-negative TemRA cells. CDR3 in amino acids: CASSPFGTSGTPYEQYF. The CDR3, as DNA: TGTGCCAGCAGCCCCTTCGGGACTAGCGGGACCCCCTACGAGCAGTACTTC.